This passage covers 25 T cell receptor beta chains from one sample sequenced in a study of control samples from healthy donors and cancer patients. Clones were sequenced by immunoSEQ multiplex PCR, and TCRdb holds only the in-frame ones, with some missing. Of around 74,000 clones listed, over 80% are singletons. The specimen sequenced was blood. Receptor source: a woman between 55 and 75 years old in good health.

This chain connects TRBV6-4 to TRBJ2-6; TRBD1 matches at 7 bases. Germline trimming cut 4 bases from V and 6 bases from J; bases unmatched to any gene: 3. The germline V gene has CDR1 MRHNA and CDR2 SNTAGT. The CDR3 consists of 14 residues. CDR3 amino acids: CASSATGAANVLTF. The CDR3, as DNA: TGTGCCAGCAGTGCCACAGGGGCGGCCAACGTCCTGACTTTC.

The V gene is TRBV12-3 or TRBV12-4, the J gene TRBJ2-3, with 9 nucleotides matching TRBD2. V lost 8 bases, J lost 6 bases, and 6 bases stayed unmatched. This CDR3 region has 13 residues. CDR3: CASGAGGGDTQYF. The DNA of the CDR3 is TGTGCCAGCGGAGCGGGAGGTGGGGATACGCAGTATTTT.

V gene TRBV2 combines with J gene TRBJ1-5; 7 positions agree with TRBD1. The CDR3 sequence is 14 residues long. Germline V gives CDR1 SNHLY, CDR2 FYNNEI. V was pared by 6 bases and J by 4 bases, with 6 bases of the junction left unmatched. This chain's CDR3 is CASSETGRNQPQHF. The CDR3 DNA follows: TGTGCCAGCAGCGAGACAGGGAGGAATCAGCCCCAGCATTTT.

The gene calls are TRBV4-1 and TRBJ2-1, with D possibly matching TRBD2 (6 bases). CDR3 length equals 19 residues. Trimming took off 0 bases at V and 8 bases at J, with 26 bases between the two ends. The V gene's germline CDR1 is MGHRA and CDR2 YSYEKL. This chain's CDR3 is CASSQDWGIGGAAGYEQFF. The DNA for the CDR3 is TGCGCCAGCAGCCAAGATTGGGGGATTGGGGGAGCGGCGGGGTATGAGCAGTTCTTC.

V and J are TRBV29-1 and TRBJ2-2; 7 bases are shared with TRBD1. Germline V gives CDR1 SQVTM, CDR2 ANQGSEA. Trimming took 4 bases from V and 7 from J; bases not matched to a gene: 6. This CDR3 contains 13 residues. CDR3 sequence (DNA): TGCAGCGTTGTGGGGCAGGGGGACGGGGAGCTGTTTTTT. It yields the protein CSVVGQGDGELFF.

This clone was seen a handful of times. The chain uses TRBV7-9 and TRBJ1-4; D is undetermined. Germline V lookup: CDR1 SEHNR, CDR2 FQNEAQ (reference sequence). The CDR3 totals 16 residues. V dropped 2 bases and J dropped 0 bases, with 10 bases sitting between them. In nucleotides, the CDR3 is TGTGCCAGCAGCTTATGGGAGCGTGCAACTAATGAAAAACTGTTTTTT. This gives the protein CASSLWERATNEKLFF.

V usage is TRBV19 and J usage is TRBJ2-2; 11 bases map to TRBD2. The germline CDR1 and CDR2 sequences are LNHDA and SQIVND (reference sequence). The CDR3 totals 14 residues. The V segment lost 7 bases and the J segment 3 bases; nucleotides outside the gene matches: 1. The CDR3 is CASKGLADTGELFF. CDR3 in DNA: TGTGCCAGTAAGGGACTAGCGGACACCGGGGAGCTGTTTTTT.

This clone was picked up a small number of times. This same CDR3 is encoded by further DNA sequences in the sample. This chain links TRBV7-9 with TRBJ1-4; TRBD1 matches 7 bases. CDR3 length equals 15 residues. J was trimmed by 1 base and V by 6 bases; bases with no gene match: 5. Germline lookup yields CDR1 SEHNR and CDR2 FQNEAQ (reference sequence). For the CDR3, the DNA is TGTGCCAGCAGGTCGACAGGGAGAACTAATGAAAAACTGTTTTTT. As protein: CASRSTGRTNEKLFF.

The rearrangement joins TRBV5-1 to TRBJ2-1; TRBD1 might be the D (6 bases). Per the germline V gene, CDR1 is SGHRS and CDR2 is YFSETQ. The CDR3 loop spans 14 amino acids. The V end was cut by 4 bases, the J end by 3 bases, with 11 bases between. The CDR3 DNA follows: TGCGCCAGCAGCCCAGGGACACTCTACAATGAGCAGTTCTTC. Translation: CASSPGTLYNEQFF.

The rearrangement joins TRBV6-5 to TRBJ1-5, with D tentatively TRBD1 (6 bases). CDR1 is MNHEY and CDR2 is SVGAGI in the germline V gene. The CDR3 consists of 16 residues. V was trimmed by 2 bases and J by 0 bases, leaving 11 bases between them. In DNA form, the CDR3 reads TGTGCCAGCAGTTACCGTCGGACAGATAGCAATCAGCCCCAGCATTTT. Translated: CASSYRRTDSNQPQHF.

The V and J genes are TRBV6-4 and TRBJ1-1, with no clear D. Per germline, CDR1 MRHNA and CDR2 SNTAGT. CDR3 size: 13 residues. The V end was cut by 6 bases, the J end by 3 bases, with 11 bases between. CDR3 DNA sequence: TGTGCCAGCAGGTACGAGGGATACACTGAAGCTTTCTTT. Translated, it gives CASRYEGYTEAFF.

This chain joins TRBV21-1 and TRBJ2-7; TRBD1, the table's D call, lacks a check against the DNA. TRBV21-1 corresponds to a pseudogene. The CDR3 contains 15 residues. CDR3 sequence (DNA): TGTGCCAGCAGGAAAAGGGGGACCCTACTCTACGAGCAGTACTTC. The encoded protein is CASRKRGTLLYEQYF.

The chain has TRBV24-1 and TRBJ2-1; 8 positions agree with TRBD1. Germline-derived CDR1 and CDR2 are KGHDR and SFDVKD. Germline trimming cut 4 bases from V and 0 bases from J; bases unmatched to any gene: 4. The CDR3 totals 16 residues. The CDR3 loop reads CATSEHRGSSYNEQFF. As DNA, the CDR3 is TGTGCCACCAGTGAACACAGGGGGAGCTCCTACAATGAGCAGTTCTTC.

The CDR3 DNA sequence: TGTGCCAGCAGCTCACAGGACAAGGAGGAGACCCAGTACTTC. Its protein product is CASSSQDKEETQYF. This chain links TRBV13 with TRBJ2-5; the D gene is possibly TRBD1 (5 bases). The CDR3 length is 14 residues. V was shortened by 4 bases and J by 5 bases, with 14 bases between the two germline ends. Germline loops: CDR1 PRHDT, CDR2 FYEKMQ (reference sequence).

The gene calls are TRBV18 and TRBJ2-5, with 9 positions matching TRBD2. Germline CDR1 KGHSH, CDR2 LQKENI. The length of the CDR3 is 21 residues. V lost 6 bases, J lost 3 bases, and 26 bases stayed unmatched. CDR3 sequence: CASSAALMPFSGSNEKETQYF. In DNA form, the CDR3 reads TGTGCCAGCTCTGCGGCTCTGATGCCCTTTAGCGGGAGTAACGAAAAAGAGACCCAGTACTTC.

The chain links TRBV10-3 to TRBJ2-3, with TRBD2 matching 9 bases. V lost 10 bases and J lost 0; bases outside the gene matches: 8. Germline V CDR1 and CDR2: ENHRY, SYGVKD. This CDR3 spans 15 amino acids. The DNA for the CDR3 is TGTGCCAGTAGCGGGGGCTCAACTAGCACAGATACGCAGTATTTT. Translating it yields CASSGGSTSTDTQYF.

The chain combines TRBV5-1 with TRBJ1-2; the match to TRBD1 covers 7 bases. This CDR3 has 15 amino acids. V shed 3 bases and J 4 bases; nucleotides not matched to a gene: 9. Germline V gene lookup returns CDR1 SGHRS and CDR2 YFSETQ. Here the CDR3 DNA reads TGCGCCAGCAGCTGGAATGACCGGGACAGCTATGGCTACACCTTC. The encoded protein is CASSWNDRDSYGYTF. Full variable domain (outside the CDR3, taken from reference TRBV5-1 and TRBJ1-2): KAGVTQTPRYLIKTRGQQVTLSCSPISGHRSVSWYQQTPGQGLQFLFEYFSETQRNKGNFPGRFSGRQFSNSRSEMNVSTLELGDSALYLCASSWNDRDSYGYTFGSGTRLTVV.

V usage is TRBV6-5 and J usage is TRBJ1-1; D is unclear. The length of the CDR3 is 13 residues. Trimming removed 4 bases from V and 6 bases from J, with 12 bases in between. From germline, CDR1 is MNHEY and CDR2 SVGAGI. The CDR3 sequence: CASSSLGESEAFF. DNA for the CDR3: TGTGCCAGCAGTTCCCTGGGTGAATCTGAAGCTTTCTTT.

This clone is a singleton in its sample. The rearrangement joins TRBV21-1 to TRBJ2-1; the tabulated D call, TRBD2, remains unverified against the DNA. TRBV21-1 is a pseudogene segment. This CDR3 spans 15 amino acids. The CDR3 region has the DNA TGTGCCAGCTGCTGGACTAGCGGAATCTACAATGAGCAGTTCTTC. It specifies CASCWTSGIYNEQFF.

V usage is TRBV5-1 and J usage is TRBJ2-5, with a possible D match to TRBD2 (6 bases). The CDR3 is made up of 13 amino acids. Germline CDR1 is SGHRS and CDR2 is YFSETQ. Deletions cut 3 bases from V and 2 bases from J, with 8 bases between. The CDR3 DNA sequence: TGCGCCAGCAGCTGGGACTTACAAGAGACCCAGTACTTC. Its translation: CASSWDLQETQYF.

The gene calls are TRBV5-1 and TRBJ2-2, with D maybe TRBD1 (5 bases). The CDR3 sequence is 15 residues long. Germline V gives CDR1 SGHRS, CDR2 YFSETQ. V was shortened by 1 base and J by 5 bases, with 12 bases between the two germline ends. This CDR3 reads CASSLTAGRTGELFF. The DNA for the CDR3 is TGCGCCAGCAGCTTGACGGCAGGGCGAACCGGGGAGCTGTTTTTT.

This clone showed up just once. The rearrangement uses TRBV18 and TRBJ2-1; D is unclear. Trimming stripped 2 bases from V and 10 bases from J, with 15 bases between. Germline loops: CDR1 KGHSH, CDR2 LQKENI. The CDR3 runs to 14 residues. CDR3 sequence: CASSPEPRRLEQFF. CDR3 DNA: TGTGCCAGCTCACCAGAGCCCAGACGGTTAGAGCAGTTCTTC.

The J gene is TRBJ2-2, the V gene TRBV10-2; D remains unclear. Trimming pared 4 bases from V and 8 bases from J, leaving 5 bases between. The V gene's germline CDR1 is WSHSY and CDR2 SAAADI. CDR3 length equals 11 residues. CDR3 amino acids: CASSARGELFF. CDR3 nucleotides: TGCGCCAGCAGTGCTAGGGGGGAGCTGTTTTTT.

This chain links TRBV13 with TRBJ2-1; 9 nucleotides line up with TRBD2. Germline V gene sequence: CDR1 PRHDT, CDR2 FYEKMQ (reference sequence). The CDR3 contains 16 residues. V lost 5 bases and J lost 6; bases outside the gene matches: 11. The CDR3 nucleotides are TGTGCCAGCAGCCATATAGCTAGCGGGATAGGCAATGAGCAGTTCTTC. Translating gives CASSHIASGIGNEQFF. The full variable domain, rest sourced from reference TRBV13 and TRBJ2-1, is AAGVIQSPRHLIKEKRETATLKCYPIPRHDTVYWYQQGPGQDPQFLISFYEKMQSDKGSIPDRFSAQQFSDYHSELNMSSLELGDSALYFCASSHIASGIGNEQFFGPGTRLTVL.

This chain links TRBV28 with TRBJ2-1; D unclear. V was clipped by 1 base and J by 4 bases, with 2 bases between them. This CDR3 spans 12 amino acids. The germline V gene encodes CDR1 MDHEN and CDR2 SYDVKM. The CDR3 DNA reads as TGTGCCAGCAGTTTATTGTACAATGAGCAGTTCTTC. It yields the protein CASSLLYNEQFF.